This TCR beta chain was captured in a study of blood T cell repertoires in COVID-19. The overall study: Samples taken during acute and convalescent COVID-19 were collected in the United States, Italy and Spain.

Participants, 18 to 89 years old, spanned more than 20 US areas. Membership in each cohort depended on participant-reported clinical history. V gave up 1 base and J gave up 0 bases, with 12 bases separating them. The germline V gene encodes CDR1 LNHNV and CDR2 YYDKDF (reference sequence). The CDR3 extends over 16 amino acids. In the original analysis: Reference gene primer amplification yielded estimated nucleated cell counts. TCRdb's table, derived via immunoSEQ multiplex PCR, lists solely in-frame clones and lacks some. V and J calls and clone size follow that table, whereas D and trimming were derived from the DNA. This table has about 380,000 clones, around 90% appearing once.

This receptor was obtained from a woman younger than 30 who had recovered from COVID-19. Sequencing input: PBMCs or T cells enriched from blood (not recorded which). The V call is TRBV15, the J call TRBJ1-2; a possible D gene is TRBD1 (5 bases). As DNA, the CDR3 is TGTGCCACCAGCAGAGTATGGGGCAACACTAACTATGGCTACACCTTC. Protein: CATSRVWGNTNYGYTF.